This is a list of T cell receptor beta chains from one sample in a study of cytomegalovirus exposure and HLA in healthy donors. The repertoire was sequenced with immunoSEQ multiplex PCR; TCRdb's copy has only in-frame clones and lacks some. The data show some 180,000 clones, 65% to 85% seen once. The sample taken for sequencing was PBMCs. The receptor set was obtained from a girl aged 5-17 years in good health and CMV-seropositive. The CDR3 runs from the conserved cysteine through the conserved F or W. The D gene is left open where the match is weak. The size of a clone is reported for some rows only, either as once, few or many, or as a class for expanded clones.

TRBJ2-7	TRBV2	.	.	12	TGTGCCAGCAGCCTCACGGACAGTTCGCAGTACTTC	CASSLTDSSQYF
TRBJ2-7	TRBV6-1	TRBD2	few	14	TGTGCCAGCAGTGGGCTAGCGGTCTCCTACGAGCAGTACTTC	CASSGLAVSYEQYF
TRBJ1-2	TRBV7-9	.	.	11	TGTGCCAGCAGCCCTCCTTATGGCTACACCTTC	CASSPPYGYTF
TRBJ1-2	TRBV6-1	TRBD1	.	15	TGTGCCAGCAGCTTGGGAAGGACAGGGGGTTATGGCTACACCTTC	CASSLGRTGGYGYTF
TRBJ2-7	TRBV30	TRBD1	.	14	TGTGCCTGGACTCGGACAGGGGAGGGAAGCGAGCAGTACTTC	CAWTRTGEGSEQYF
TRBJ2-7	TRBV13	.	few	15	TGTGCCAGCAGCTCGGAGATCGGGAGTTCGAACGAGCAGTACTTC	CASSSEIGSSNEQYF
TRBJ2-1	TRBV10-1	.	.	16	TGCGCCAGCAGTGAGTCAATTTCCAGGGGCCGCAATGAGCAGTTCTTC	CASSESISRGRNEQFF
TRBJ2-1	TRBV29-1	TRBD2	.	17	TGCAGCGTTGATGGGACGGGGAGGACTAGCGGTTACAATGAGCAGTTCTTC	CSVDGTGRTSGYNEQFF
TRBJ1-2	TRBV6-1	TRBD1	.	14	TGTGCCAGCAGCCGGGACAGCCCGAGCTATGGCTACACCTTC	CASSRDSPSYGYTF
TRBJ1-1	TRBV9	TRBD1	.	14	TGTGCCAGCAGCTCAGAGACAGGGTTAACCGAAGCTTTCTTT	CASSSETGLTEAFF
TRBJ1-5	TRBV19	.	.	14	TGTGCCAGTAGTCCGCCCGGGGGGAATCAGCCCCAGCATTTT	CASSPPGGNQPQHF
TRBJ2-7	TRBV5-1	TRBD1	.	14	TGCGCCAGCAGCCCTGGACAGGACTCCTACGAGCAGTACTTC	CASSPGQDSYEQYF
TRBJ2-7	TRBV7-2	.	.	17	TGTGCCAGCAGCTTAGTGTGGTTGGAGCTCGGGGACTACGAGCAGTACTTC	CASSLVWLELGDYEQYF
TRBJ2-7	TRBV4-2	.	.	17	TGTGCCAGCAGCCAAGAATCTGGGGCTAGCGACGTCTACGAGCAGTACTTC	CASSQESGASDVYEQYF
TRBJ1-4	TRBV6-6	.	.	15	TGTGCCAGCAGCCTAAGGGAGGGACCTAATGAAAAACTGTTTTTT	CASSLREGPNEKLFF
TRBJ1-2	TRBV7-9	.	.	15	TGTGCCAGCAGTTACTCAGCCGGGGGTAACTATGGCTACACCTTC	CASSYSAGGNYGYTF
TRBJ2-7	TRBV6-6	.	.	13	TGTGCCAGCAGGGGTCGGACAGCCTACGAGCAGTACTTC	CASRGRTAYEQYF
TRBJ2-7	TRBV19	TRBD2	.	18	TGTGCCAGTAGTAGGAAGACTAGCGGGAGCGCAAAACACTACGAGCAGTACTTC	CASSRKTSGSAKHYEQYF
TRBJ1-2	TRBV6-5	TRBD1	.	14	TGTGCCAGCAGTTCCTGGACAGGGAACTATGGCTACACCTTC	CASSSWTGNYGYTF
TRBJ2-7	TRBV27	TRBD2	.	12	TGTGCCAGCAGCCGTCGGGGGGGCGAGCAGTACTTC	CASSRRGGEQYF
TRBJ2-7	TRBV29-1	TRBD1	.	15	TGCAGCGCCTATGTAGGGACAGGGCGACCCTACGAGCAGTACTTC	CSAYVGTGRPYEQYF
TRBJ2-7	TRBV7-8	.	.	13	TGTGCCAGCAGCTCCACTTCCGGGTACGAGCAGTACTTC	CASSSTSGYEQYF
TRBJ1-2	TRBV27	.	.	14	TGTGCCAGCAGTTTTTACGCAGGGGACTATGGCTACACCTTC	CASSFYAGDYGYTF
TRBJ2-3	TRBV7-2	.	.	13	TGTGCCAGCAGCCAACAGAGCACAGATACGCAGTATTTT	CASSQQSTDTQYF
TRBJ2-1	TRBV7-4	.	.	14	TGTGCCAGCAGCTTTCGACAGGAGTACAATGAGCAGTTCTTC	CASSFRQEYNEQFF
TRBJ2-2	TRBV9	TRBD2	.	16	TGTGCCAGCAGCCTCTCGACTAGCGGGAGAACCGGGGAGCTGTTTTTT	CASSLSTSGRTGELFF
TRBJ2-5	TRBV4-2	TRBD1	.	17	TGTGCCAGCAGCCCGGTTCCCACAGGGGACGGGGCAGAGACCCAGTACTTC	CASSPVPTGDGAETQYF
TRBJ2-7	TRBV2	.	.	15	TGTGCCAGCAGTGACGACGCAGGCACCTTCTACGAGCAGTACTTC	CASSDDAGTFYEQYF
TRBJ2-3	TRBV7-8	TRBD2	.	14	TGTGCCAGCAGCTACCCGACTAGCGTCGATACGCAGTATTTT	CASSYPTSVDTQYF
TRBJ2-5	TRBV12-5	TRBD1	.	15	TGTGCTAGTGGTTTGATAGGGACAGACCAAGAGACCCAGTACTTC	CASGLIGTDQETQYF
TRBJ2-1	TRBV6-5	TRBD1	.	15	TGTGCCAGCAGTTCGTTCTACAGGGGGCGTGATGAGCAGTTCTTC	CASSSFYRGRDEQFF
TRBJ2-5	TRBV29-1	TRBD2	few	12	TGCAGCGTTGCACGGGGGGTCGAGACCCAGTACTTC	CSVARGVETQYF
TRBJ2-1	TRBV7-7	TRBD2	.	13	TGTGCTAGCAGCTTTGGGGGGGACGGTGAGCAGTTCTTC	CASSFGGDGEQFF
TRBJ2-1	TRBV19	TRBD2	.	14	TGTGCCAGTAAGGGGCGCCTAGCGGGAGTGGAGCAGTTCTTC	CASKGRLAGVEQFF
TRBJ2-1	TRBV2	TRBD2	.	15	TGTGCCACCCCCGGGGGTAGCGGGAGGAGGGATGAGCAGTTCTTC	CATPGGSGRRDEQFF
TRBJ1-5	TRBV27	.	.	14	TGTGCCGGCAGTTCACAGGGATGGGATCAGCCCCAGCATTTT	CAGSSQGWDQPQHF
TRBJ2-6	TRBV27	.	.	15	TGTGCCAGCAGTCCCTTCAGCTCTGGGGCCAACGTCCTGACTTTC	CASSPFSSGANVLTF
TRBJ2-2	TRBV6-1	TRBD2	few	15	TGTGCCAGCAGTGCCCGACTAGCGGGGACCGGGGAGCTGTTTTTT	CASSARLAGTGELFF
TRBJ1-2	TRBV7-8	.	.	16	TGTGCCAGCAGCTTAGCGGGGGCGGGGGCGGGCTATGGCTACACCTTC	CASSLAGAGAGYGYTF
TRBJ2-4	TRBV30	TRBD2	few	17	TGTGCCTGGAGTCCAACGAGGGGCCCGGGAGGCAAAAACATTCAGTACTTC	CAWSPTRGPGGKNIQYF
TRBJ2-3	TRBV27	TRBD2	.	12	TGTGCCAGCAGTTTAATAGCGGGGCCGCTGTATTTT	CASSLIAGPLYF
TRBJ1-5	TRBV6-6	TRBD1	.	15	TGTGCCAGCAGCCCCGGACAGGGGGGCAATCAGCCCCAGCATTTT	CASSPGQGGNQPQHF
TRBJ2-3	TRBV5-6	TRBD2	.	14	TGTGCCAGCAGCTGGCGGGAGGGCCTACGTACGCAGTATTTT	CASSWREGLRTQYF